The 29 T cell receptor beta chains below were found in one sample sequenced in a study of regulatory T cells in long-lasting Graves disease. Arm-PCR with iRepertoire HTBI primers amplified the CDR3 regions for these TCR beta libraries. TCRdb processed the multiplex PCR reads anew with MiXCR; each CDR3 protein has one entry. The sample contains about 620,000 distinct CDR3 sequences, about 15% of which appear only once. As to time point: newly diagnosed GD, antithyroid drugs for less than 3 months. PBMCs were the source of the RNA used for TCR sequencing. These sequences were also reported in another study, on T cells in Graves' hyperthyroidism and ophthalmopathy.

The sample in question was peripheral blood mononuclear cells (PBMCs), obtained at new diagnosis, from a patient treated with antithyroid drugs. The receptors derive from a woman in her thirties with Graves disease.

The chain joins TRBV18 to TRBJ2-3; 8 bases match TRBD2. The germline V gene encodes CDR1 KGHSH and CDR2 LQKENI. This CDR3 has 17 residues. With 5 bases clipped from V and 5 bases from J, the junction kept 15 bases outside the gene matches. The CDR3 region has the DNA TGTGCCAGCTCATACAGCTCGACAACGGGAGGGCGAGATACGCAGTATTTT. Amino acid sequence: CASSYSSTTGGRDTQYF.

The chain joins TRBV20-1 to TRBJ1-2; D possibly corresponds to TRBD1 (6 bases). The CDR3 covers 13 residues. Per germline, CDR1 DFQATT and CDR2 SNEGSKA (reference sequence). Trimming left V 6 bases short and J 0 bases short, with 11 bases between. CDR3 nucleotides: TGCAGTGCCCCTAGGACAGCTAACTATGGCTACACCTTC. Its translation: CSAPRTANYGYTF.

Ten or more counts support this clonotype. The chain has TRBV12-3 or TRBV12-4 and TRBJ1-6; D unresolved. The V end lost 3 bases, the J end lost 5 bases, and 8 bases lay between the germline ends. This CDR3 is built from 14 residues. The CDR3 nucleotides read TGTGCCAGCAGTTTTACCACAGATAATTCACCCCTCCACTTT. It yields the protein CASSFTTDNSPLHF.

This clonotype showed up many times. The chain employs TRBV2 and TRBJ2-5; possibly TRBD1 for D (5 bases). V dropped 10 bases and J dropped 3 bases, with 9 bases sitting between them. The CDR3 is 11 amino acids. Germline lookup yields CDR1 SNHLY and CDR2 FYNNEI. CDR3 loop: CAKTVEETQYF. Here the CDR3 DNA reads TGTGCCAAGACAGTGGAAGAGACCCAGTACTTC.

This clonotype was observed a handful of times. The chain carries TRBV4-1 and TRBJ1-3; 7 bases align to TRBD1. The CDR3 has 17 residues. Germline CDR1 reads MGHRA; CDR2 reads YSYEKL. V lost 4 bases and J lost 7; bases outside the gene matches: 16. The CDR3 spells CASSRNERQGSGNTIYF. The CDR3 nucleotides read TGCGCCAGCAGCCGCAACGAACGACAGGGATCGGGGAACACCATATATTTT.

This clonotype was recorded at least ten times. The chain recombines TRBV30 with TRBJ1-4, with D possibly TRBD1 on 5 matching bases. V dropped 2 bases and J dropped 4 bases, with 8 bases sitting between them. The CDR3 consists of 13 residues. Germline V gene data show CDR1 as GTSNPN and CDR2 as SVGIG (reference sequence). The CDR3 protein is CAWSRQSNEKLFF. CDR3 sequence (DNA): TGTGCCTGGAGTCGACAGAGTAATGAAAAACTGTTTTTT. Full variable domain (remainder filled in from reference TRBV30 and TRBJ1-4): SQTIHQWPATLVQPVGSPLSLECTVEGTSNPNLYWYRQAAGRGLQLLFYSVGIGQISSEVPQNLSASRPQDRQFILSSKKLLLSDSGFYLCAWSRQSNEKLFFGSGTQLSVL.

In this sample, this clonotype turned up many times. V usage is TRBV2 and J usage is TRBJ2-2; TRBD1 aligns across 8 bases. CDR3 length: 17 residues. J lost 6 bases, V lost 1 base, and 10 bases had no gene match. The germline CDR1 and CDR2 sequences are SNHLY and FYNNEI. CDR3 in DNA: TGTGCCAGCAGTGAAGGGGGACAGGCGTTTTATGCCGGGGAGCTGTTTTTT. The encoded protein is CASSEGGQAFYAGELFF.

The chain joins TRBV18 to TRBJ2-1; D remains unclear. Per the germline V gene, CDR1 is KGHSH and CDR2 is LQKENI. Trimming stripped 4 bases from V and 0 bases from J, with 10 bases between. The CDR3 is made up of 15 amino acids. The CDR3 region is CASSRRSSSYNEQFF. CDR3 nucleotide sequence: TGTGCCAGCTCACGGCGGTCCAGCTCCTACAATGAGCAGTTCTTC.

The V and J genes are TRBV18 and TRBJ2-2; no definite D call. V lost 1 base to trimming and J lost 6 bases, with 6 bases between them. The CDR3 consists of 13 residues. Germline V lookup: CDR1 KGHSH, CDR2 LQKENI. The CDR3 nucleotides are TGTGCCAGCTCACCACGCTGGGCCGGGGAGCTGTTTTTT. It codes for CASSPRWAGELFF.

The genes are TRBV11-2 and TRBJ2-1; no firm D call. This CDR3 region has 13 residues. Germline V gene lookup returns CDR1 SGHAT and CDR2 FQNNGV. V was pared by 4 bases and J by 8 bases, with 12 bases between. The CDR3 region is CASSWITKDEQFF. The CDR3 DNA is TGTGCCAGCAGCTGGATAACTAAGGATGAGCAGTTCTTC.

In its sample, this clonotype was seen many times. The rearrangement joins TRBV27 to TRBJ2-1; TRBD1 might be the D (5 bases). The CDR3 extends over 14 amino acids. CDR1 is MNHEY, CDR2 SMNVEV, per germline (reference sequence). Trimming shortened V by 3 bases and J by 2 bases, and 8 bases separated the two germline ends. CDR3 loop: CASSFQGPYNEQFF. CDR3 coding DNA: TGTGCCAGCAGTTTCCAGGGCCCCTACAATGAGCAGTTCTTC.

The chain is built from TRBV27 and TRBJ1-6, with unresolved D. V was pared by 1 base and J by 7 bases, with 11 bases between. CDR1 and CDR2 (germline): MNHEY, SMNVEV (reference sequence). The CDR3 is made up of 15 amino acids. CDR3 amino acids: CASSLFWVPNSPLHF. Here the CDR3 DNA reads TGTGCCAGCAGTTTATTCTGGGTCCCCAATTCACCCCTCCACTTT.

There are many counts of this clonotype. The gene calls are TRBV5-1 and TRBJ2-1; TRBD2 matches 7 bases. Germline V gene data show CDR1 as SGHRS and CDR2 as YFSETQ. CDR3 length: 15 amino acids. V was clipped by 4 bases and J by 8 bases; unmatched bases: 12. The CDR3, as DNA: TGCGCCAGCAGCCCGCAGTTAGGTGGGGGGGATGAGCAGTTCTTC. Translation gives CASSPQLGGGDEQFF.

This chain joins TRBV5-1 and TRBJ2-1; 11 positions match TRBD2. J lost 9 bases, V lost 4 bases, and 12 bases had no gene match. CDR3 length: 16 residues. Germline V gene sequence: CDR1 SGHRS, CDR2 YFSETQ. CDR3 sequence (DNA): TGCGCCAGCAGCCCTCCGGTATTAGCGGGAGGGGGTGAGCAGTTCTTC. Translating gives CASSPPVLAGGGEQFF.

In its sample, this clonotype was seen a few times. V and J are TRBV6-1 and TRBJ2-1; D is possibly TRBD1 or TRBD2 (5 bases each). The CDR3 loop spans 13 amino acids. Germline V gene data show CDR1 as MNHNS and CDR2 as SASEGT. V was cut by 7 bases and J by 6 bases, with 13 bases left in between. DNA of the CDR3: TGTGCCAGCAAAGCGGCAGGGCCCAATGAGCAGTTCTTC. It specifies CASKAAGPNEQFF.

This clonotype appeared many times. V gene TRBV24-1 combines with J gene TRBJ2-1, with 10 bases matching TRBD1. CDR1 is KGHDR and CDR2 is SFDVKD in the germline V gene. The CDR3 extends over 16 amino acids. V trimming: 5 bases; J trimming: 2 bases; junction bases outside the gene matches: 5. CDR3 bases: TGTGCCACCAGTGTGGGAGGGACAGGGGCCTACAATGAGCAGTTCTTC. As protein: CATSVGGTGAYNEQFF.

The sample holds many counts of this clonotype. This chain connects TRBV27 to TRBJ1-1, with a weak D call TRBD1 (6 bases). In germline, CDR1 is MNHEY, CDR2 SMNVEV (reference sequence). The V and J ends lost 1 base and 5 bases respectively, with 17 bases between them. There are 16 residues in the CDR3. As DNA, the CDR3 is TGTGCCAGCAGTTTATTATTCTCGGGGGGCGATACTGAAGCTTTCTTT. Residues: CASSLLFSGGDTEAFF.

A remark on this clonotype: This may come from a read error, since a much larger clone is one base off. The gene calls are TRBV24-1 and TRBJ1-3; D uncertain. The length of the CDR3 is 13 residues. The V gene's germline CDR1 is KGHDR and CDR2 SFDVKD. In nucleotides, the CDR3 is TGTGCCACCATGGCCTCCTCTGGAAACACCATGTATTTT. Amino acid sequence: CATMASSGNTMYF.

This clonotype was seen a few times. The rearrangement links TRBV6-1 to TRBJ1-2; no clear D gene. This CDR3 contains 14 residues. Germline V lookup: CDR1 MNHNS, CDR2 SASEGT. V lost 6 bases to trimming and J lost 4 bases, with 15 bases between them. The CDR3: CASRIIHGGYGYTF. CDR3 DNA: TGTGCCAGCAGAATTATTCATGGCGGCTATGGCTACACCTTC.

V usage is TRBV19 and J usage is TRBJ2-2; 8 bases line up with TRBD2. The V gene end was trimmed by 7 bases and the J gene end by 8 bases; junction bases not matched to a gene: 6. This CDR3 spans 13 amino acids. Germline loops: CDR1 LNHDA, CDR2 SQIVND (reference sequence). CDR3 sequence (DNA): TGTGCCAGTACTCCCCGGGGGGGAGGGGAGCTGTTTTTT. Its protein product is CASTPRGGGELFF.

This clonotype appeared a few times. The chain links TRBV11-1 to TRBJ2-7; maybe TRBD2 (6 bases). V lost 5 bases and J lost 0, with 11 bases in between. Germline V gene sequence: CDR1 SGHAT, CDR2 FQDESV (reference sequence). The CDR3 runs 14 residues. In DNA form, the CDR3 reads TGTGCCAGCAGCCCACCGGGACTCTCCTACGAGCAGTACTTC. This encodes CASSPPGLSYEQYF.

This rearrangement joins TRBV10-3 to TRBJ2-1, with a tentative D call TRBD2 (5 bases). Trimming cost V 10 bases and J 4 bases, with 14 bases left between them. Germline loops: CDR1 ENHRY, CDR2 SYGVKD. CDR3 length equals 13 residues. Here the CDR3 DNA reads TGTGCCACCACGGGGTGGACTTACAATGAGCAGTTCTTC. This gives the protein CATTGWTYNEQFF.

This clonotype was found a few times. The chain has TRBV6-1 and TRBJ2-7; no reliable D call. V was cut by 8 bases and J by 4 bases, with 15 bases left in between. The CDR3 spans 13 residues. Germline CDR1 is MNHNS and CDR2 is SASEGT. CDR3 in amino acids: CASVRAASYEQYF. The CDR3 bases are TGTGCCAGCGTTAGGGCGGCTTCTTACGAGCAGTACTTC.

This clonotype has a count of ten or more. The chain uses TRBV7-3 and TRBJ2-5; 13 positions agree with TRBD2. Germline values: CDR1 SGHTA, CDR2 FQGTGA. CDR3 length: 15 amino acids. The V segment lost 5 bases and the J segment 5 bases; nucleotides outside the gene matches: 5. The CDR3 is CASSPGLAGVETQYF. The CDR3 bases are TGTGCCAGCAGCCCCGGACTAGCGGGAGTGGAGACCCAGTACTTC.

The table lists this clonotype with many counts. The V gene is TRBV7-8, the J gene TRBJ2-6, with TRBD2 matching over 8 bases. Germline values: CDR1 SGHVS, CDR2 FQNEAQ. V lost 5 bases and J lost 0; bases outside the gene matches: 9. CDR3 length: 18 residues. The CDR3 here is CASSPGVAGLSGANVLTF. The CDR3 region has the DNA TGTGCCAGCAGCCCCGGGGTAGCGGGGCTCTCTGGGGCCAACGTCCTGACTTTC.

This clonotype came up a few times. The gene calls are TRBV18 and TRBJ2-2; no definite D call. The germline V gene has CDR1 KGHSH and CDR2 LQKENI. Deletions cut 4 bases from V and 3 bases from J, with 6 bases between. This CDR3 is built from 13 residues. CDR3 DNA: TGTGCCAGCTCACTTATGGACACCGGGGAGCTGTTTTTT. Its translation is CASSLMDTGELFF.

This clonotype was found many times. This chain connects TRBV5-6 to TRBJ2-1; D is unclear. The CDR3 totals 12 residues. Trimming shortened V by 0 bases and J by 14 bases, and 12 bases separated the two germline ends. Germline V gene lookup returns CDR1 SGHDT and CDR2 YYEEEE. The CDR3 spells CASSLVMGSEFF. The CDR3 coding sequence is TGTGCCAGCAGCTTGGTCATGGGATCTGAGTTCTTC.

This sequence joins TRBV5-1 and TRBJ2-1; TRBD2 aligns across 11 bases. Germline CDR1 SGHRS, CDR2 YFSETQ. This CDR3 region has 14 residues. Trimming cost V 1 base and J 8 bases; bases outside gene matches: 2. CDR3 region: CASSLTSGSHEQFF. CDR3 sequence (DNA): TGCGCCAGCAGCTTGACTAGCGGGAGCCATGAGCAGTTCTTC.

This clonotype occurred many times. The rearrangement joins TRBV18 to TRBJ1-5, with D unclear. The CDR3 runs 14 residues. Germline V gene sequence: CDR1 KGHSH, CDR2 LQKENI. V lost 6 bases, J lost 3 bases, and 12 bases lay in between. The CDR3 DNA reads as TGTGCCAGCTCCCTCGAATCGAACAATCAGCCCCAGCATTTT. It is translated as CASSLESNNQPQHF.